This record concerns one TCR beta chain sequence. Antigen: not known. CDR1 SGHVS and CDR2 FNYEAQ come from the germline V gene. This CDR3 contains 12 residues. V was pared by 5 bases and J by 3 bases, with 6 bases between. This sample was included in a study of T-cell reconstitution after alpha-beta-depleted transplantation in children. Study observations and caveats: T cells produced anew were the main source of T-cell counts and diversity one year after transplant. Surviving thymic progenitors and recipient T cells were the source of high TCRbeta diversity at day 60 in some patients.

Preparation of the TCRbeta library involved a method that used unique molecular identifiers. TCRdb called the PCR reads again in MiXCR, with one record for every CDR3 protein. This sample has 250,000 to 400,000 distinct CDR3 sequences, with around 20% found just once. V usage is TRBV7-6 and J usage is TRBJ2-3, with D hard to call. Sequencing was performed on PBMCs, mostly from graft donor cells, taken 180 days after TCRalphabeta/CD19-depleted stem cell transplant. The sequence came from a male patient younger than 18 who had a stem cell transplant for acute lymphoblastic leukemia, so the T cells may come from the graft donor. CDR3 DNA: TGTGCCAGCAGCCGCCATACAGATACGCAGTATTTT. Encoded protein: CASSRHTDTQYF.